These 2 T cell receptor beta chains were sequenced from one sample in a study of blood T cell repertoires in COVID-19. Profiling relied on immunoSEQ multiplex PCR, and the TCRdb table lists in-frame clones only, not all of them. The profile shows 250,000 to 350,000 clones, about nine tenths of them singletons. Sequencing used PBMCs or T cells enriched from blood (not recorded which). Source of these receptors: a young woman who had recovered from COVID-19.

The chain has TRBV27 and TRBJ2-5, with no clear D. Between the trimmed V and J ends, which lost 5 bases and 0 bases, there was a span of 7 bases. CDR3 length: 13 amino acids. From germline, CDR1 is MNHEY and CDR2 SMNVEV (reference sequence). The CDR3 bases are TGTGCCAGCAGTAACCAGTACCAAGAGACCCAGTACTTC. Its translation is CASSNQYQETQYF.

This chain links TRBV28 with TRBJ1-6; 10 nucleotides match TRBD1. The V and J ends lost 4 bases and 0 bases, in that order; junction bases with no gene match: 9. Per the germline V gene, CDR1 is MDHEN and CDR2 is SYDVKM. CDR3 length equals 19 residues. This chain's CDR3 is CASSYPGTGDTSYNSPLHF. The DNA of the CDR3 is TGTGCCAGCAGTTATCCCGGGACAGGGGACACCTCCTATAATTCACCCCTCCACTTT. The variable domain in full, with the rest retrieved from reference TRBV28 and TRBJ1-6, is DVKVTQSSRYLVKRTGEKVFLECVQDMDHENMFWYRQDPGLGLRLIYFSYDVKMKEKGDIPEGYSVSREKKERFSLILESASTNQTSMYLCASSYPGTGDTSYNSPLHFGNGTRLTVT.